The 32 T cell receptor beta chains below all came from one sample that was sequenced in a study of T-cell reconstitution after alpha-beta-depleted transplantation in children. Unique molecular identifiers were used to barcode this TCRbeta library. A single record per CDR3 protein comes from TCRdb applying MiXCR to the PCR reads. The table has roughly 490,000 distinct CDR3 sequences, around 10% seen once. Sequencing was performed on PBMCs, mostly from graft donor cells, taken 180 days after TCRalphabeta/CD19-depleted stem cell transplant. All receptors come from a female patient aged 2-15 years who had a stem cell transplant for aplastic anemia, so the T cells may come from the graft donor.

In its sample, this clonotype was seen a few times. The V and J genes are TRBV5-1 and TRBJ2-1, with D unresolved. The germline V gene encodes CDR1 SGHRS and CDR2 YFSETQ. This CDR3 is 14 amino acids long. Trimming removed 7 bases at V and 0 bases at J, with 11 bases between. CDR3 residues: CASGADHSYNEQFF. CDR3 nucleotides: TGCGCCAGCGGTGCGGACCACTCCTACAATGAGCAGTTCTTC.

V is TRBV20-1 and J is TRBJ2-7; weak D call: TRBD1 (6 bases). Per the germline V gene, CDR1 is DFQATT and CDR2 is SNEGSKA (reference sequence). V was shortened by 5 bases and J by 3 bases, with 14 bases between the two germline ends. This CDR3 spans 13 amino acids. The CDR3 is CSAPDSSNYEQYF. The CDR3 coding sequence is TGCAGTGCTCCGGACAGCAGTAACTACGAGCAGTACTTC.

The sample holds a few counts of this clonotype. V gene TRBV7-6 combines with J gene TRBJ2-1, with 7 bases aligning to TRBD1. V was pared by 1 base and J by 0 bases, with 9 bases of the junction left unmatched. This CDR3 region has 18 residues. The germline gives CDR1 SGHVS, CDR2 FNYEAQ. The DNA of the CDR3 is TGTGCCAGCAGCTTAGGAGTGGGACAGATTCTCTCCTACAATGAGCAGTTCTTC. Translating it yields CASSLGVGQILSYNEQFF.

This chain connects TRBV29-1 to TRBJ2-3; possibly TRBD1 for D (6 bases). Per the germline V gene, CDR1 is SQVTM and CDR2 is ANQGSEA. Trimming stripped 7 bases from V and 0 bases from J, with 11 bases between. The CDR3 has 13 residues. This CDR3 reads CSATGFSTDTQYF. In nucleotides, the CDR3 is TGCAGCGCTACAGGGTTCAGCACAGATACGCAGTATTTT.

This clonotype was recorded a few times. V usage is TRBV27 and J usage is TRBJ1-4, with 7 bases lining up with TRBD1. Germline-derived CDR1 and CDR2 are MNHEY and SMNVEV (reference sequence). CDR3 size: 14 residues. The J segment lost 8 bases and the V segment lost 6 bases, leaving 9 bases of the junction unmatched. CDR3 sequence: CASSANRGGEKLFF. CDR3 coding DNA: TGTGCCAGCAGCGCGAACAGGGGTGGGGAAAAACTGTTTTTT.

The V call is TRBV7-2, the J call TRBJ2-5, with 7 bases fitting TRBD2. Germline loops: CDR1 SGHTA, CDR2 FQGNSA. The CDR3 is 16 residues long. V lost 1 base, J lost 5 bases, and 10 bases stayed unmatched. The CDR3 DNA is TGTGCCAGCAGCTTAGAGGGGAGGGGCACATGGGAGACCCAGTACTTC. Its protein product is CASSLEGRGTWETQYF.

This clonotype was counted once. This chain connects TRBV7-8 to TRBJ2-5; D gene unclear. Trimming removed 2 bases at V and 0 bases at J, with 13 bases between. This CDR3 spans 16 amino acids. Germline-derived CDR1 and CDR2 are SGHVS and FQNEAQ. CDR3 in amino acids: CASSLSYQGNQETQYF. CDR3 nucleotide sequence: TGTGCCAGCAGCTTATCCTATCAAGGCAACCAAGAGACCCAGTACTTC. Full variable domain (outside the CDR3, taken from reference TRBV7-8 and TRBJ2-5): GAGVSQSPRYKVAKRGQDVALRCDPISGHVSLFWYQQALGQGPEFLTYFQNEAQLDKSGLPSDRFFAERPEGSVSTLKIQRTQQEDSAVYLCASSLSYQGNQETQYFGPGTRLLVL.

J is TRBJ1-2 and V is TRBV28; 8 nucleotides agree with TRBD1. Per the germline V gene, CDR1 is MDHEN and CDR2 is SYDVKM. Trimming removed 0 bases from V and 1 base from J; junction bases left unmatched: 7. This CDR3 contains 17 residues. DNA for the CDR3: TGTGCCAGCAGTTTATGGGGACAGGCGAGTTATAACTATGGCTACACCTTC. Its protein is CASSLWGQASYNYGYTF.

There are a few counts of this clonotype. The rearrangement links TRBV20-1 to TRBJ1-5; D not certain. Deletions cut 6 bases from V and 1 base from J, with 16 bases between. This CDR3 has 15 amino acids. Germline lookup yields CDR1 DFQATT and CDR2 SNEGSKA (reference sequence). The CDR3 loop is CSAIGGMGSNQPQHF. CDR3 nucleotides: TGCAGTGCGATCGGTGGGATGGGCAGCAATCAGCCCCAGCATTTT.

This clonotype appeared a few times. The chain carries TRBV20-1 and TRBJ2-1; 13 nucleotides line up with TRBD2. From germline, CDR1 is DFQATT and CDR2 SNEGSKA (reference sequence). The CDR3 extends over 15 amino acids. The junction had 7 bases not matched to a gene; V was cut back by 3 bases and J by 8 bases. This CDR3 reads CSASKRTSGSYEQFF. CDR3 nucleotide sequence: TGCAGTGCTAGTAAGAGGACTAGCGGGAGCTATGAGCAGTTCTTC.

This clonotype appeared a few times. The chain combines TRBV12-3 or TRBV12-4 with TRBJ2-7, with D possibly being TRBD1 (5 bases). The CDR3 loop spans 13 amino acids. The CDR3 nucleotides are TGTGCCAGCAGCCACGGACACTTCTACGCGCAGTACGTC. This encodes CASSHGHFYAQYV.

J is TRBJ2-7 and V is TRBV7-9; 7 nucleotides align to TRBD1. CDR3 size: 14 residues. Germline CDR1 SEHNR, CDR2 FQNEAQ (reference sequence). V shed 5 bases and J 2 bases; nucleotides not matched to a gene: 6. The CDR3 loop is CASSVPTGPYEQYF. As DNA, the CDR3 is TGTGCCAGCAGCGTACCGACAGGGCCCTACGAGCAGTACTTC.

This clonotype has a count of ten or more. V usage is TRBV28 and J usage is TRBJ2-1; D is perhaps TRBD2 (6 bases). V dropped 6 bases and J dropped 7 bases, with 16 bases sitting between them. Per germline, CDR1 MDHEN and CDR2 SYDVKM. CDR3 length: 14 residues. CDR3 region: CASSPGRTNNEQFF. Here the CDR3 DNA reads TGTGCCAGCAGCCCGGGGCGGACTAATAATGAGCAGTTCTTC.

Many counts were recorded for this clonotype. The CDR3 nucleotides read TGCAGTGCTAGAGTGGGGGGTATCTACACAGATACGCAGTATTTT. Its protein is CSARVGGIYTDTQYF. J is TRBJ2-3 and V is TRBV20-1; maybe TRBD2 (6 bases). V lost 1 base to trimming and J lost 2 bases, with 13 bases between them. The CDR3 has 15 amino acids. Germline-derived CDR1 and CDR2 are DFQATT and SNEGSKA (reference sequence).

This clonotype was seen a handful of times. V usage is TRBV10-3 and J usage is TRBJ2-2; D gene uncertain. V gave up 6 bases and J gave up 1 base, with 3 bases separating them. The germline CDR1 and CDR2 sequences are ENHRY and SYGVKD. This CDR3 has 12 amino acids. CDR3: CAIRGNTGELFF. The CDR3 DNA sequence: TGTGCCATCAGAGGGAACACCGGGGAGCTGTTTTTT.

A word on this clonotype: A read error is possible here, since a much larger clone lies one base away. The V gene is TRBV20-1, the J gene TRBJ2-3; 7 bases line up with TRBD1. Germline CDR1 DFQATT, CDR2 SNEGSKA (reference sequence). This CDR3 contains 14 residues. This CDR3 reads CSARGGRESDTQYF. The CDR3 DNA follows: TGCAGTGCAAGAGGGGGCAGGGAATCAGATACGCAGTATTTT.

This clonotype came up a few times. The chain combines TRBV7-9 with TRBJ1-3; D possibly corresponds to TRBD1 (5 bases). In germline, CDR1 is SEHNR, CDR2 FQNEAQ (reference sequence). The CDR3 spans 14 residues. V was clipped by 2 bases and J by 10 bases, with 15 bases between them. The CDR3 reads CASSLRGPARTIYF. The CDR3 DNA reads as TGTGCCAGCAGCTTACGGGGCCCAGCACGTACCATATATTTT.

This clonotype was observed a handful of times. One end of the junction varies from germline; a read error may be responsible. This chain links TRBV6-1 with TRBJ2-4; D call uncertain. CDR3 length equals 12 residues. The germline gives CDR1 MNHNS, CDR2 SASEGT. The chain's CDR3 is CASTEAKNIQYF. CDR3 nucleotide sequence: TGTGCCAGCACTGAAGCCAAAAACATTCAGTACTTC.

This clonotype was counted at least ten times. The chain recombines TRBV28 with TRBJ2-2; D gene ambiguous. This CDR3 is 15 amino acids long. Germline CDR1 reads MDHEN; CDR2 reads SYDVKM. Trimming pared 2 bases from V and 1 base from J, leaving 8 bases between. In DNA, the CDR3 is TGTGCCAGCAGTTTAAACTCCTTGAACACCGGGGAGCTGTTTTTT. Protein: CASSLNSLNTGELFF.

This rearrangement joins TRBV5-1 to TRBJ2-7, with 10 bases matching TRBD2. Germline CDR1 is SGHRS and CDR2 is YFSETQ. CDR3 length: 15 residues. Trimming took 4 bases from V and 1 from J; bases not matched to a gene: 5. The CDR3: CASSPLAGGSYEQYV. CDR3 DNA: TGCGCCAGCAGCCCCTTAGCGGGAGGTTCCTACGAGCAGTACGTC.

A few counts support this clonotype. This chain links TRBV7-9 with TRBJ1-1; D gene unclear. V was shortened by 3 bases and J by 6 bases, with 17 bases between the two germline ends. CDR1 and CDR2 from the germline V gene are SEHNR and FQNEAQ (reference sequence). This CDR3 has 15 amino acids. The chain's CDR3 is CASSLVSVILPEAFF. For the CDR3, the DNA is TGTGCCAGCAGCTTGGTCTCGGTAATTCTCCCTGAAGCTTTCTTT.

Only a few counts were recorded for this clonotype. The chain couples TRBV11-2 to TRBJ2-7; no clear D. Trimming stripped 3 bases from V and 4 bases from J, with 13 bases between. Per the germline V gene, CDR1 is SGHAT and CDR2 is FQNNGV. The CDR3 loop spans 14 amino acids. CDR3 residues: CASSFGPSSYEQYV. CDR3 DNA sequence: TGTGCCAGCAGCTTCGGACCATCGAGTTACGAGCAGTACGTC.

The chain links TRBV10-3 to TRBJ1-2; D not certain. Trimming cost V 2 bases and J 8 bases, with 9 bases left between them. This CDR3 is built from 12 residues. Germline V lookup: CDR1 ENHRY, CDR2 SYGVKD. The CDR3 here is CAISEDQWGYTF. The CDR3 nucleotides are TGTGCCATCAGTGAGGACCAGTGGGGCTACACCTTC.

This clonotype was seen only a few times. The chain employs TRBV3-1 and TRBJ2-4, with 9 bases matching TRBD2. The CDR3 is made up of 21 amino acids. The germline CDR1 and CDR2 sequences are LGHDT and YNNKEL (reference sequence). With V trimmed by 6 bases and J by 0 bases, 21 bases remained unmatched. The CDR3 protein is CASSLVTSGRRGTLAKNIQYF. The DNA for the CDR3 is TGTGCCAGCAGTCTTGTGACTAGCGGTAGGCGCGGCACTCTAGCCAAAAACATTCAGTACTTC.

This clonotype was found a few times. V and J are TRBV28 and TRBJ2-7, with 8 positions matching TRBD1. The CDR3 is made up of 14 amino acids. V lost 6 bases to trimming and J lost 5 bases; unmatched junction nucleotides: 9. Germline-derived CDR1 and CDR2 are MDHEN and SYDVKM. The CDR3 nucleotides read TGTGCCAGCAGCCCCAGACAGGGGCCCAACGAGCAGTACTTC. This encodes CASSPRQGPNEQYF.

This clonotype was seen ten or more times. V usage is TRBV7-2 and J usage is TRBJ2-1; possibly TRBD2 for D (6 bases). The CDR3 extends over 15 amino acids. In germline, CDR1 is SGHTA, CDR2 FQGNSA. The V end lost 2 bases, the J end lost 5 bases, and 13 bases lay between the germline ends. The CDR3 reads CASSLWRVSDNEQFF. DNA of the CDR3: TGTGCCAGCAGCTTATGGAGGGTATCGGACAATGAGCAGTTCTTC.

The table lists this clonotype with a few counts. CDR3 coding DNA: TGTGCCACAGCGAGGGCGGGTCACTACGAGCAGTACGTC. It translates to CATARAGHYEQYV. The chain combines TRBV10-3 with TRBJ2-7; weak D call: TRBD2 (5 bases). Looked up from germline, CDR1 is ENHRY and CDR2 is SYGVKD. The CDR3 has 13 amino acids. Trimming pared 10 bases from V and 3 bases from J, leaving 16 bases between.

In the case of this clonotype: An end of the junction does not agree with germline; a read error may underlie this. The chain recombines TRBV6-2 or TRBV6-3 with TRBJ2-3, with TRBD2 matching 7 bases. The germline V gene encodes CDR1 MNHEY and CDR2 SVGEGT. The CDR3 loop spans 12 amino acids. CDR3 DNA sequence: TGTGCCAGCAGTTCCCGACTAGCAGCAGTATGTTTT. Translated, it gives CASSSRLAAVCF.

The chain links TRBV20-1 to TRBJ2-1; no reliable D call. CDR3 length equals 14 residues. Germline assignment: CDR1 DFQATT and CDR2 SNEGSKA (reference sequence). Trimming shortened V by 0 bases and J by 1 base, and 7 bases separated the two germline ends. The CDR3 nucleotides read TGCAGTGCTAGAGATGGCGGTTCCTACAATGAGCAGTTCTTC. This translates into CSARDGGSYNEQFF.

V and J are TRBV19 and TRBJ2-4; D call uncertain. Trimming took 0 bases from V and 12 from J, leaving 12 bases between them. Germline assignment: CDR1 LNHDA and CDR2 SQIVND (reference sequence). The CDR3 consists of 13 residues. The CDR3 loop is CASSIDPAGDQYF. In DNA, the CDR3 is TGTGCCAGTAGTATAGATCCTGCCGGAGATCAGTACTTC.

The CDR3 is CASSLGKGGTEAFF. CDR3 DNA: TGTGCCAGCTCACTCGGGAAGGGGGGCACTGAAGCTTTCTTT. The genes are TRBV18 and TRBJ1-1, with a weak D call TRBD1 (6 bases). Germline V lookup: CDR1 KGHSH, CDR2 LQKENI. V was shortened by 4 bases and J by 4 bases, with 13 bases between the two germline ends. The CDR3 totals 14 residues.

The rearrangement links TRBV7-3 to TRBJ2-1; 10 nucleotides agree with TRBD2. V was pared by 5 bases and J by 6 bases, with 7 bases of the junction left unmatched. CDR1 is SGHTA and CDR2 is FQGTGA in the germline V gene. The CDR3 totals 15 residues. The CDR3 sequence is CASSRSSGRANEQFF. The CDR3 coding sequence is TGTGCCAGCAGCAGGTCCAGCGGGAGGGCCAATGAGCAGTTCTTC.